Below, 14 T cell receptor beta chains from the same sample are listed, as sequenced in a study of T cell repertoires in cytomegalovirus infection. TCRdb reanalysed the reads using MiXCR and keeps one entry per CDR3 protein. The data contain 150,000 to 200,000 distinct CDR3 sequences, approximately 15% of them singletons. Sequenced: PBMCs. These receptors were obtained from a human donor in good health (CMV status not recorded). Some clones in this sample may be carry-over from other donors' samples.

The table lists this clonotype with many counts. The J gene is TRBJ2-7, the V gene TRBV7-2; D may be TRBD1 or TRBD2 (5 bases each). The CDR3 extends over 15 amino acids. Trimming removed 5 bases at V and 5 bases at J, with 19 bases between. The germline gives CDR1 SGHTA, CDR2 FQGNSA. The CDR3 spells CASSVLRGTMNEQYF. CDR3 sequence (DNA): TGTGCCAGCAGCGTCTTGAGGGGAACGATGAACGAGCAGTACTTC.

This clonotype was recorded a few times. CDR3 in DNA: TGTGCCAGCAGCTTATGGGGAGTGGGGGTCAATCAGCCCCAGCATTTT. Translating gives CASSLWGVGVNQPQHF. The chain has TRBV7-9 and TRBJ1-5; tentative D call: TRBD1 (5 bases). Trimming removed 2 bases at V and 3 bases at J, with 14 bases between. The CDR3 is 16 residues long. Germline CDR1 is SEHNR and CDR2 is FQNEAQ (reference sequence).

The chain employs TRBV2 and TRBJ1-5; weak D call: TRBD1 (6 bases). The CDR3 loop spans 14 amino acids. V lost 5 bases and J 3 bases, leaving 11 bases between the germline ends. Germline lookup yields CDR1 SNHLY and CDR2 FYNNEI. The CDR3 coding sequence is TGTGCCAGCAGTCTGGACAGCTACAATCAGCCCCAGCATTTT. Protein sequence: CASSLDSYNQPQHF.

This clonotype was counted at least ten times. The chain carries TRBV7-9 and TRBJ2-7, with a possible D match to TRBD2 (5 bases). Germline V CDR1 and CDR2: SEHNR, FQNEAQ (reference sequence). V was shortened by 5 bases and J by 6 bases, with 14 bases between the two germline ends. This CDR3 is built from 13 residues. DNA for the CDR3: TGTGCCAGCAGCACCGAGGGAGTCCGCGAGCAGTACTTC. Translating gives CASSTEGVREQYF.

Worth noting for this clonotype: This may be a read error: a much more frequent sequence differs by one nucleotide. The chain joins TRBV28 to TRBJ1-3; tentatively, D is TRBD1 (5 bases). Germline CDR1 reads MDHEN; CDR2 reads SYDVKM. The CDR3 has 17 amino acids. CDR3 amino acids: CASRGNYGRDSGNTICF. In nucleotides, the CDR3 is TGTGCCAGCAGAGGGAATTATGGCAGGGACTCTGGAAACACCATATGTTTT.

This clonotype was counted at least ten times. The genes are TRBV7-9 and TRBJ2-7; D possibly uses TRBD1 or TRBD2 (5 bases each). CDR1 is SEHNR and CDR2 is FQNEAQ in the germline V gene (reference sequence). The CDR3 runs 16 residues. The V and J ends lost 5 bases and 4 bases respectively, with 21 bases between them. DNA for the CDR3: TGTGCCAGCAGCCACCTCGTGGCGCAGGGAGAATACGAGCAGTACTTC. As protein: CASSHLVAQGEYEQYF.

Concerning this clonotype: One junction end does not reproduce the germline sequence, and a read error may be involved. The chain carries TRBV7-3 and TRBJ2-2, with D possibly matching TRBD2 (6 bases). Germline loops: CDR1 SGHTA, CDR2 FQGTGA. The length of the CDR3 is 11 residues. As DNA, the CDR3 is TGTGCCAGCAGCTTCGGCGGGGTGCTGTTTTTT. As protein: CASSFGGVLFF. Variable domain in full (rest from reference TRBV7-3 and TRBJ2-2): GAGVSQTPSNKVTEKGKYVELRCDPISGHTALYWYRQSLGQGPEFLIYFQGTGAADDSGLPNDRFFAVRPEGSVSTLKIQRTERGDSAVYLCASSFGGVLFFGEGSRLTVL.

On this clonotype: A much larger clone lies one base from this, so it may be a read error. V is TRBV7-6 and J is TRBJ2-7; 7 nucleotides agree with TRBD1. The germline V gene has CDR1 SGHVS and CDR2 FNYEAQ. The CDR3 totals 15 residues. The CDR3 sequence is CARSYKGATVHEQYF. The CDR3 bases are TGTGCCCGCAGCTATAAGGGGGCGACGGTCCACGAGCAGTACTTC.

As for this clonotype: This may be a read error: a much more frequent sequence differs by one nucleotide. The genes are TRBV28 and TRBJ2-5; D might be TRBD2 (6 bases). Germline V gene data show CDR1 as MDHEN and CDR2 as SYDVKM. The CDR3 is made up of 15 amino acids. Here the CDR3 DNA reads TGTGCCCGCAGCCCTGGAGGGATTTTGCAAGAGACCCAGTACTTC. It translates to CARSPGGILQETQYF. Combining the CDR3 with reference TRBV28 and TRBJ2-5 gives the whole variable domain DVKVTQSSRYLVKRTGEKVFLECVQDMDHENMFWYRQDPGLGLRLIYFSYDVKMKEKGDIPEGYSVSREKKERFSLILESASTNQTSMYLCARSPGGILQETQYFGPGTRLLVL.

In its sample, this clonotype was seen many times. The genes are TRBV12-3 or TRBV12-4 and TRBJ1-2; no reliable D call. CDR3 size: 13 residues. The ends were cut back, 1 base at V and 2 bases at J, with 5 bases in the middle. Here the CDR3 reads CASSLVANYGYTF. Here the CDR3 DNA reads TGTGCCAGCAGTTTAGTCGCAAACTATGGCTACACCTTC.

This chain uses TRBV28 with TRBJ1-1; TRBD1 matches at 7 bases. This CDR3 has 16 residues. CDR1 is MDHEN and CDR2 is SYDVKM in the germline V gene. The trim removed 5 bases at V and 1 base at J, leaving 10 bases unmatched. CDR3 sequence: CASSKDVTGANTEAFF. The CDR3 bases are TGTGCCAGCAGTAAGGACGTTACAGGGGCGAACACTGAAGCTTTCTTT.

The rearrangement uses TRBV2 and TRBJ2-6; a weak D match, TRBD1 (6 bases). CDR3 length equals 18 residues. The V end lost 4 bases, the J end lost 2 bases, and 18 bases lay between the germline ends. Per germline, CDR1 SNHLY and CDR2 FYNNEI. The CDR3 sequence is CASSVGSGDQTGANVLTF. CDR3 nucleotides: TGTGCCAGCAGTGTAGGTTCAGGGGATCAAACTGGGGCCAACGTCCTGACTTTC.

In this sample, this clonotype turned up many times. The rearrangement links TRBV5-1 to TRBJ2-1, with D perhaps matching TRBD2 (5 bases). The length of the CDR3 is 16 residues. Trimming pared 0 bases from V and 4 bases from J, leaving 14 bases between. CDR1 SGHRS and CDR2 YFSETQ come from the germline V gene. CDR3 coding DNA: TGCGCCAGCAGCTTGGGGATAGGTAGAGGGTACAATGAGCAGTTCTTC. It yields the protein CASSLGIGRGYNEQFF.

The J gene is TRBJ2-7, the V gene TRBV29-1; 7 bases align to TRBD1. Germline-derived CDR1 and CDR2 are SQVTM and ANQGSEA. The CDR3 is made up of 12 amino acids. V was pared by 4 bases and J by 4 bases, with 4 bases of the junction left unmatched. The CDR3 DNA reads TGCAGCGTTGGGGACAGAGTTTACGAGCAGTACTTC. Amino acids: CSVGDRVYEQYF.